This T cell receptor (beta chain) was recorded in a study of glioma-infiltrating T cells after dendritic cell vaccination. The CDR3 extends over 15 amino acids. From germline, CDR1 is SGHTA and CDR2 FQGNSA. V dropped 1 base and J dropped 6; count of bases not matched to a gene: 6. TCRdb keeps only in-frame clones here, not all; method: immunoSEQ multiplex PCR. The sample shows around 62,000 clones, approximately 85% of them seen only once. Sequenced here: blood, sampled before dendritic cell vaccination. The source is a human donor with glioblastoma. V and J are TRBV7-2 and TRBJ2-7, with 10 bases that match TRBD2. Here the CDR3 DNA reads TGTGCCAGCAGCTTAGTCCTAGCGGGGGATGTCGAGCAGTACTTC. Translation gives CASSLVLAGDVEQYF.